This paragraph covers one T cell receptor (beta chain) sequence. Its cognate antigen is unknown. The data were taken from a study of cytomegalovirus exposure and HLA in healthy donors. Study results and caveats: The records held CMV serostatus as the only immune exposure information. A list of 150 to 200 TCR beta chains associated with cytomegalovirus was given.

Germline V gene lookup returns CDR1 SGHRS and CDR2 YFSETQ. V lost 5 bases and J lost 2; bases outside the gene matches: 6. There are 14 residues in the CDR3. The PCR contained 60 Vbeta and 13 Jbeta primers. Using immunoSEQ multiplex PCR, the repertoire was profiled, and TCRdb retains in-frame clones only, with some absent. The sample contains 90,000 to 120,000 clones, around 80% of which appear only once. Healthy bone marrow donors made up the cohort. The sequence derives from a woman aged 40 to 55 in good health and CMV-seronegative. The specimen was PBMCs. The chain couples TRBV5-1 to TRBJ2-5; 7 bases line up with TRBD1. CDR3 coding DNA: TGCGCCAGCAGACCCGGGACAGCGCAAGAGACCCAGTACTTC. Its translation: CASRPGTAQETQYF. Drawing the rest from reference TRBV5-1 and TRBJ2-5, the complete variable domain is KAGVTQTPRYLIKTRGQQVTLSCSPISGHRSVSWYQQTPGQGLQFLFEYFSETQRNKGNFPGRFSGRQFSNSRSEMNVSTLELGDSALYLCASRPGTAQETQYFGPGTRLLVL.